Listed here is a single TCR beta chain. In the source study's methods: Estimation of nucleated cell counts was performed using reference gene primer amplification. Profiled with immunoSEQ multiplex PCR; TCRdb holds only in-frame clones, not every one. V and J calls and clone size follow that table, whereas D and trimming were derived from the DNA. The table lists about 160,000 clones, 80% to 90% of them singletons. These data come from a study of blood T cell repertoires in COVID-19. Study summary: Specimens from acute and convalescent COVID-19 originated in the United States, Italy and Spain. T cells, B-cell-depleted T cells, or PBMCs supplied cDNA or gDNA.

Trimming removed 5 bases at V and 3 bases at J, with 8 bases between. Germline assignment: CDR1 LNHDA and CDR2 SQIVND (reference sequence). The CDR3 consists of 13 residues. This receptor was identified in a man aged 55 to 69 with acute or convalescent COVID-19. Input material: peripheral blood. The rearrangement links TRBV19 to TRBJ1-5; D perhaps matches TRBD1 (5 bases). The CDR3 reads CASSDSANQPQHF. The CDR3 DNA reads TGTGCCAGTAGTGACAGTGCCAATCAGCCCCAGCATTTT.